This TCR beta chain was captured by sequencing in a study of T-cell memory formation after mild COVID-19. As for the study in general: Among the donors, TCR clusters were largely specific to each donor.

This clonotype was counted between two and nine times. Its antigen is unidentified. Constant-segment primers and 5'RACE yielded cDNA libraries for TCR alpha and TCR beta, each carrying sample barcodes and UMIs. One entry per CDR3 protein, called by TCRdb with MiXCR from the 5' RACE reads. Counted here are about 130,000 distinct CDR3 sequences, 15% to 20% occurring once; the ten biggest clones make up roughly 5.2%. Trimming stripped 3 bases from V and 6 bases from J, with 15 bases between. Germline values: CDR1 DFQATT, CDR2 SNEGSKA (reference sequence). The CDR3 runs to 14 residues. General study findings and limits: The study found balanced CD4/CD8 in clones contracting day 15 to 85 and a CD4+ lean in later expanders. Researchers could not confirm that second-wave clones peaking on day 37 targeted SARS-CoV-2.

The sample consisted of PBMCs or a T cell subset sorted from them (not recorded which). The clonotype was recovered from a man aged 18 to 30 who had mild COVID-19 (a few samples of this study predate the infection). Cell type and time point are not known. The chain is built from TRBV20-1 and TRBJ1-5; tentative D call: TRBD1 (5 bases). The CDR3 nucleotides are TGCAGTGCTAGCACATGGGGTCAGGGTCAGCCCCAGCATTTT. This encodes CSASTWGQGQPQHF.